The sequence of this T cell receptor beta chain was determined in a study of cytomegalovirus exposure and HLA in healthy donors. Background on the study: Approximately 200 million T cells yielded around 120 million unique TCR beta sequences in earlier analysis. Overall study results and limits: Earlier results showed most TCR beta V segments being productive about 87% or about 30% of the time.

The primer mix had 60 Vbeta and 13 Jbeta primers. TCRdb's table, derived via immunoSEQ multiplex PCR, lists solely in-frame clones and lacks some. In the table there are around 150,000 clones, around 79% of which are singletons. Notes on this clone: The antigen remains unidentified.

Looked up from germline, CDR1 is WNHNN and CDR2 is SYGVQD (reference sequence). The CDR3 covers 13 residues. The V end was cut by 3 bases, the J end by 6 bases, with 9 bases between. Sequenced material: PBMCs. The chain uses TRBV10-1 and TRBJ2-1; D is undetermined. This clonotype was sampled from a human donor in good health. CDR3 DNA sequence: TGCGCCAGCAGTGAATCCCCCCTCAATGAGCAGTTCTTC. As protein: CASSESPLNEQFF.